A single sample is the source of the 18 T cell receptor beta chains below, sequenced in a study of OX40 agonist ivuxolimab in advanced cancers. Assay used: immunoSEQ multiplex PCR; TCRdb lists only in-frame clones, some missing. The data contain tens of thousands of clones, 85% of them singletons. Here the sequenced sample was CD4+ or CD8+ T cells sorted from blood, taken in a trial of the OX40 agonist ivuxolimab. Receptors were obtained from an adult with an advanced solid tumor such as melanoma, head and neck, liver or kidney cancer.

The chain has TRBV7-3 and TRBJ2-3, with D unresolved. The CDR3 runs to 13 residues. The germline V gene encodes CDR1 SGHTA and CDR2 FQGTGA. Trimming stripped 5 bases from V and 0 bases from J, with 6 bases between. The CDR3 loop reads CASSRSSTDTQYF. CDR3 in DNA: TGTGCCAGCAGCCGTTCTAGCACAGATACGCAGTATTTT.

The rearrangement links TRBV7-3 to TRBJ1-1; D gene unclear. Germline V CDR1 and CDR2: SGHTA, FQGTGA. The V gene lost 1 base and the J gene lost 7 bases, with 10 bases spanning the gap. The CDR3 consists of 13 residues. DNA of the CDR3: TGTGCCAGCAGCTTAAGTGGCGACGGTGAAGCTTTCTTT. This codes for CASSLSGDGEAFF.

V is TRBV7-8 and J is TRBJ1-1, with 8 bases fitting TRBD1. The CDR3 length is 16 residues. Germline V gene sequence: CDR1 SGHVS, CDR2 FQNEAQ. The trim removed 5 bases at V and 1 base at J, leaving 9 bases unmatched. The CDR3 sequence is CASSTGNRGGNTEAFF. CDR3 nucleotides: TGTGCCAGCAGCACAGGAAACAGGGGGGGGAACACTGAAGCTTTCTTT.

This chain connects TRBV29-1 to TRBJ2-2; weak D call: TRBD2 (6 bases). V was pared by 2 bases and J by 4 bases, with 14 bases between. Germline V lookup: CDR1 SQVTM, CDR2 ANQGSEA. This CDR3 spans 15 amino acids. This CDR3 is CSVEWGDLSTGELFF. The CDR3 DNA reads as TGCAGCGTTGAATGGGGGGACCTCTCCACCGGGGAGCTGTTTTTT.

The rearrangement links TRBV6-6 to TRBJ2-7, with a weak D call TRBD1 (6 bases). Trimming removed 1 base at V and 3 bases at J, with 7 bases between. Germline lookup yields CDR1 MNHNY and CDR2 SVGAGI (reference sequence). This CDR3 region has 13 residues. The CDR3 reads CASSYYRDYEQYF. In nucleotides, the CDR3 is TGTGCCAGCAGTTACTACAGGGACTACGAGCAGTACTTC.

The rearrangement links TRBV5-5 to TRBJ2-7, with a possible D match to TRBD1 (6 bases). The V gene lost 4 bases and the J gene lost 7 bases, with 24 bases spanning the gap. Germline V gives CDR1 SGHKS, CDR2 YYEKEE (reference sequence). The CDR3 is 16 residues long. Here the CDR3 reads CASSRTTGPKSREQYF. CDR3 nucleotide sequence: TGTGCCAGCAGCCGTACAACAGGGCCTAAGTCGCGGGAGCAGTACTTC.

This chain links TRBV12-5 with TRBJ1-4, with a weak D call TRBD1 (5 bases). Looked up from germline, CDR1 is LGHNT and CDR2 is FRNRAP. The CDR3 extends over 15 amino acids. Between the trimmed V and J ends, which lost 3 bases and 9 bases, there was a span of 17 bases. The CDR3 loop reads CASGFGTGPGQKLFF. The CDR3 nucleotides read TGTGCTAGTGGTTTCGGTACGGGACCCGGCCAAAAACTGTTTTTT.

CDR3 bases: TGTGCCAGCAGCCTTCCTCAGGGAGGGAACTATGGCTACACCTTC. This codes for CASSLPQGGNYGYTF. The chain recombines TRBV7-9 with TRBJ1-2, with D maybe TRBD1 (5 bases). Germline lookup yields CDR1 SEHNR and CDR2 FQNEAQ (reference sequence). Trimming cost V 5 bases and J 2 bases, with 15 bases left between them. CDR3 length: 15 amino acids.

This clone was counted once. The chain is built from TRBV18 and TRBJ2-7; D ambiguous. The V gene's germline CDR1 is KGHSH and CDR2 LQKENI. This CDR3 is 13 amino acids long. Deletions cut 0 bases from V and 4 bases from J, with 7 bases between. This chain's CDR3 is CASSPPASYEQYF. CDR3 nucleotide sequence: TGTGCCAGCTCACCACCGGCATCGTACGAGCAGTACTTC.

The chain combines TRBV6-5 with TRBJ1-2; 8 bases align to TRBD1. CDR3 size: 16 residues. Germline V gene sequence: CDR1 MNHEY, CDR2 SVGAGI. V lost 3 bases and J lost 7; bases outside the gene matches: 13. The CDR3, as DNA: TGTGCCAGCAGTTATGGCAGGGGGCGAAGTGGTAGTGGCTACACCTTC. It encodes CASSYGRGRSGSGYTF.

The CDR3 sequence is CASSLDLNQPQHF. The CDR3 DNA reads TGTGCCAGCAGCTTAGACCTGAATCAGCCCCAGCATTTT. The gene calls are TRBV7-2 and TRBJ1-5; D is undetermined. V was shortened by 1 base and J by 4 bases, with 5 bases between the two germline ends. Germline V gene sequence: CDR1 SGHTA, CDR2 FQGNSA. CDR3 length equals 13 residues.

V gene TRBV5-8 combines with J gene TRBJ1-1; D is undetermined. V was trimmed by 0 bases and J by 4 bases, leaving 7 bases between them. Germline assignment: CDR1 SGHTS and CDR2 YDEGEE. This CDR3 spans 13 amino acids. The DNA of the CDR3 is TGTGCCAGCAGCTTGGCCCCCGGCACTGAAGCTTTCTTT. The encoded protein is CASSLAPGTEAFF.

The rearrangement joins TRBV5-1 to TRBJ2-5, with D uncertain. CDR1 and CDR2 from the germline V gene are SGHRS and YFSETQ. This CDR3 is built from 14 residues. V shed 1 base and J shed 2 bases, with 9 bases lying between them. This CDR3 is CASSLPQVQETQYF. The CDR3 DNA reads TGCGCCAGCAGCTTGCCGCAGGTACAAGAGACCCAGTACTTC. Full variable domain (outside the CDR3, taken from reference TRBV5-1 and TRBJ2-5): KAGVTQTPRYLIKTRGQQVTLSCSPISGHRSVSWYQQTPGQGLQFLFEYFSETQRNKGNFPGRFSGRQFSNSRSEMNVSTLELGDSALYLCASSLPQVQETQYFGPGTRLLVL.

The rearrangement uses TRBV13 and TRBJ2-2; D unclear. CDR1 is PRHDT and CDR2 is FYEKMQ in the germline V gene (reference sequence). This CDR3 region has 13 residues. Trimming pared 5 bases from V and 2 bases from J, leaving 6 bases between. The CDR3, as DNA: TGTGCCAGCAGCAGCATAAACACCGGGGAGCTGTTTTTT. This gives the protein CASSSINTGELFF.

This clone occurred once. The junction shows a germline mismatch at one end, possibly a read error. This chain joins TRBV28 and TRBJ1-1, with 9 bases identical to TRBD1. The CDR3 runs to 13 residues. The germline CDR1 and CDR2 sequences are MDHEN and SYDVKM. CDR3 loop: CASSLLTGGTGDF. The CDR3 DNA is TGTGCCAGCAGTTTATTGACAGGGGGAACGGGGGACTTT. The full variable domain, completed using reference TRBV28 and TRBJ1-1, is DVKVTQSSRYLVKRTGEKVFLECVQDMDHENMFWYRQDPGLGLRLIYFSYDVKMKEKGDIPEGYSVSREKKERFSLILESASTNQTSMYLCASSLLTGGTGDFGQGTRLTVV.

This chain links TRBV10-3 with TRBJ2-3; TRBD2 is a possible D gene (5 bases). This CDR3 contains 15 residues. The germline V gene encodes CDR1 ENHRY and CDR2 SYGVKD. Trimming took off 7 bases at V and 1 base at J, with 15 bases between the two ends. CDR3 sequence (DNA): TGTGCCATCACCCCCGGACTCGCGCGCACAGATACGCAGTATTTT. It encodes CAITPGLARTDTQYF.

V gene TRBV6-6 combines with J gene TRBJ2-2, with D maybe TRBD1 (6 bases). This CDR3 contains 16 residues. Germline CDR1 and CDR2: MNHNY and SVGAGI (reference sequence). Trimming left V 6 bases short and J 1 base short, with 15 bases between. The CDR3 region is CASSSPRGLNTGELFF. Here the CDR3 DNA reads TGTGCCAGCAGCTCCCCAAGGGGGTTGAACACCGGGGAGCTGTTTTTT.

The chain is built from TRBV11-2 and TRBJ1-6, with 9 bases matching TRBD1. V was pared by 6 bases and J by 9 bases, with 9 bases of the junction left unmatched. This CDR3 contains 15 residues. Germline assignment: CDR1 SGHAT and CDR2 FQNNGV. In nucleotides, the CDR3 is TGTGCCAGCAGAGACCGGGACAGGGATATTTCACCCCTCCACTTT. It encodes CASRDRDRDISPLHF. Complete variable domain (other parts from reference TRBV11-2 and TRBJ1-6): EAGVAQSPRYKIIEKRQSVAFWCNPISGHATLYWYQQILGQGPKLLIQFQNNGVVDDSQLPKDRFSAERLKGVDSTLKIQPAKLEDSAVYLCASRDRDRDISPLHFGNGTRLTVT.